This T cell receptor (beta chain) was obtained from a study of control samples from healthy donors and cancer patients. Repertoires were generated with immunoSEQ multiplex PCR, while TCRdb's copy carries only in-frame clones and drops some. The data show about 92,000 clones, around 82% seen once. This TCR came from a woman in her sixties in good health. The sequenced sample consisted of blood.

CDR3 residues: CASSPDGRQGPQHF. The CDR3 nucleotides read TGTGCCAGCAGCCCCGACGGGAGGCAGGGGCCCCAGCATTTT. The J gene is TRBJ1-5, the V gene TRBV7-9; TRBD1 might be the D (5 bases). The germline CDR1 and CDR2 sequences are SEHNR and FQNEAQ (reference sequence). The ends were cut back, 5 bases at V and 9 bases at J, with 17 bases in the middle. The CDR3 spans 14 residues.